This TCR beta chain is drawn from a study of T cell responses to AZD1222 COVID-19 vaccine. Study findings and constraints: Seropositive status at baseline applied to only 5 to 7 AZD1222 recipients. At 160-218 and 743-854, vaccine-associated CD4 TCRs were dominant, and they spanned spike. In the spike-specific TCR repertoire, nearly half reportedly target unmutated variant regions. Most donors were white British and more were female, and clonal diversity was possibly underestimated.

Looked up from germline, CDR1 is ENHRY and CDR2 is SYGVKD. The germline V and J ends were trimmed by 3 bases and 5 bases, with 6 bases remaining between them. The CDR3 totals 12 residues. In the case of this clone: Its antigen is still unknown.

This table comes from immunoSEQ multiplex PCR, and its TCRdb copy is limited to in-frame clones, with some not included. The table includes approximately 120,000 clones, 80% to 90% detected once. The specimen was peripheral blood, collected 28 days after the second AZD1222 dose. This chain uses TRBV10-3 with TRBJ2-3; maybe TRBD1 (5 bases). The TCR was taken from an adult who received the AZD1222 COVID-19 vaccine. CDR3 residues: CAISDREDTQYF. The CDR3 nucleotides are TGTGCCATCAGTGACAGGGAAGATACGCAGTATTTT.